This TCR beta chain was captured in a study of somatic mutations in cytotoxic T cells in rheumatoid arthritis. As for the study in general: Each patient's diagnosis was followed right away by a blood draw (roughly 30 ml EDTA), before any treatment.

A note on this clone: The antigen remains unidentified.

Assay: immunoSEQ multiplex PCR; the TCRdb copy retains only in-frame clones and omits some. The profile shows 15,000 to 20,000 clones, roughly 80% of them singletons. Study observations and caveats: In about an eighth of the roughly 60 patients, the largest CD8+ clone exceeded 20% of CD8+ cells.

The source material was CD8+ T cells sorted from blood. The receptor was isolated from an adult with rheumatoid arthritis.

CDR3 in DNA: TGTGCCAGCAGCCCAGGGGGAACTGAAGCTTTCTTT. Protein sequence: CASSPGGTEAFF. The chain couples TRBV7-9 to TRBJ1-1; TRBD1 matches 7 bases. Per the germline V gene, CDR1 is SEHNR and CDR2 is FQNEAQ (reference sequence). J lost 5 bases, V lost 5 bases, and 2 bases had no gene match. The CDR3 has 12 residues.